This entry describes one TCR beta chain. This receptor's antigen is unknown. No quality values exist for individual bases; no much larger clone is one base distant. Preparation of the library involved the immunoSEQ multiplex PCR assay. The table was pulled from immuneACCESS by TCRdb, which kept in-frame rearrangements only. Such tables lose some clones; where checked, under half of the loss comes from unresolved V genes, and the rest has no known cause. In this sample the table shows approximately 74,000 clones, around nine tenths of which occur a single time. The ten top clones hold roughly 3.3% of the sample. CDR1 and CDR2 (KGHSH, LQKENI) derive from the germline V gene. Including the terminal cysteine and phenylalanine, the CDR3 comprises 14 residues. The sequence is cut down to CDR3 DNA, 42 bases in frame from base 1. The germline ends are 7 bases apart after V is trimmed by 0 bases and J by 2 bases.

This record belongs to a study of T cell changes during pregnancy in multiple sclerosis (dated by TCRdb to the late 2010s). For the study in its entirety: The study looked at changes in the T cell repertoire across pregnancy in women with multiple sclerosis.

The chain links TRBV18 with TRBJ1-1, with no confidently assigned D gene. The specimen was peripheral blood, collected before pregnancy. This clonotype originated in a female donor with multiple sclerosis, enrolled in a pregnancy study. For the CDR3, the sequence is CASSPPEANTEAFF. The sequenced DNA: TGTGCCAGCTCACCACCTGAGGCAAACACTGAAGCTTTCTTT.